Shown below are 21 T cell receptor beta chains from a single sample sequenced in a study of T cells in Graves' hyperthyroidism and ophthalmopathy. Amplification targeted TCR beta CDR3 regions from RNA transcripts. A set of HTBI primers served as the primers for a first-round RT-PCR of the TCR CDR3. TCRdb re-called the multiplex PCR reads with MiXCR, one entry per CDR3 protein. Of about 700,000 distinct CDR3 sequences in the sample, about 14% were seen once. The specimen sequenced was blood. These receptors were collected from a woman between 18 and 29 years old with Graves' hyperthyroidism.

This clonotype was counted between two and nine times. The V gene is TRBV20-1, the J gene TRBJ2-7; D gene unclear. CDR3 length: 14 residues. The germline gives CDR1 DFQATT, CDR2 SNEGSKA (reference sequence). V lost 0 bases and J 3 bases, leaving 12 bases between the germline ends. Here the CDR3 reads CSARDPNRNYEQYF. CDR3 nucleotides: TGCAGTGCTAGAGATCCGAATAGAAACTACGAGCAGTACTTC.

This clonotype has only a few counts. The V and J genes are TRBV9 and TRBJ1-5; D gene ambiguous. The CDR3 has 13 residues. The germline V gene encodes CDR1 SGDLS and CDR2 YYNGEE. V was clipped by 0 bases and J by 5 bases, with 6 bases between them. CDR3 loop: CASSVATDQPQHF. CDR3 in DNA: TGTGCCAGCAGCGTAGCCACAGATCAGCCCCAGCATTTT.

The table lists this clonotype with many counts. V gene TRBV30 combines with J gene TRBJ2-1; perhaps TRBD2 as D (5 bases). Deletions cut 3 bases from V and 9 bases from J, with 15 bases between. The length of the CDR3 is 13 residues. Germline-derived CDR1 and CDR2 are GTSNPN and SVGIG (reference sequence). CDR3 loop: CAWSWVATGEQFF. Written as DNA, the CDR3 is TGTGCCTGGAGCTGGGTAGCGACCGGTGAGCAGTTCTTC.

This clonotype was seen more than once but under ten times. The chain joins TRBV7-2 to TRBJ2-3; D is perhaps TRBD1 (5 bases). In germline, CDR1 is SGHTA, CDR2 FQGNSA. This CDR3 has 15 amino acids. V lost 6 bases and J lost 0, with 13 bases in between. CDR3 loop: CASRKGDFSTDTQYF. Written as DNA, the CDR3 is TGTGCCAGCAGAAAAGGGGATTTTAGCACAGATACGCAGTATTTT.

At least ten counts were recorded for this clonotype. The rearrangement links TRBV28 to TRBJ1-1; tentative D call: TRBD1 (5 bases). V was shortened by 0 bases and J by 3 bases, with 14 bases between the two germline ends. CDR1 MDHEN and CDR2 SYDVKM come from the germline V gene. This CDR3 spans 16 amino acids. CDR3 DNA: TGTGCCAGCAGTTTATGGTGGGGGGACGAACACACTGAAGCTTTCTTT. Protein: CASSLWWGDEHTEAFF.

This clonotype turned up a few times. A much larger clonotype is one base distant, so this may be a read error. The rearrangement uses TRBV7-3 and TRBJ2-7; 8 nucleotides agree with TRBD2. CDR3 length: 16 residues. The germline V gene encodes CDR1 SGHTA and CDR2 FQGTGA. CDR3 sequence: CASSSYGGGVGYGQYF. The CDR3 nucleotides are TGTGCCAGCAGTTCCTACGGGGGGGGAGTCGGCTACGGGCAGTACTTC.

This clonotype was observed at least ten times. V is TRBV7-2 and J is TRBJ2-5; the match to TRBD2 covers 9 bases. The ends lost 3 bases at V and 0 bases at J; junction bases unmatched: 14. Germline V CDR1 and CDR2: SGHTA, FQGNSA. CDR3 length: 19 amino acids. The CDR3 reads CASSFPRPREGPYQETQYF. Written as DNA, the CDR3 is TGTGCCAGCAGCTTCCCCCGGCCGCGGGAGGGCCCGTACCAAGAGACCCAGTACTTC.

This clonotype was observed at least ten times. CDR3 nucleotides: TGTGCCAGCAGTGAATTTCCCCCGGGACTAGCGGCAGATACGCAGTATTTT. This encodes CASSEFPPGLAADTQYF. J is TRBJ2-3 and V is TRBV6-1, with 11 nucleotides matching TRBD2. This CDR3 contains 17 residues. The germline V gene has CDR1 MNHNS and CDR2 SASEGT. Trimming cost V 2 bases and J 4 bases; bases outside gene matches: 8.

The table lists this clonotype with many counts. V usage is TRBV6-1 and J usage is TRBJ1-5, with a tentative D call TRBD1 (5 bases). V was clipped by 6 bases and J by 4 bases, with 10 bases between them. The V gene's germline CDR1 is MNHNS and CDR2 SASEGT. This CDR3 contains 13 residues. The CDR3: CASRSTENQPQHF. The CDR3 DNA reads TGTGCCAGCAGATCGACAGAAAATCAGCCCCAGCATTTT.

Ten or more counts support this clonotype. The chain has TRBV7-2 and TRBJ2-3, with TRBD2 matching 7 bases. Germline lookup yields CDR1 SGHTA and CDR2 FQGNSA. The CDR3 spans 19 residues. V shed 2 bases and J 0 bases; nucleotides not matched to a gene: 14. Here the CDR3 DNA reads TGTGCCAGCAGCTTACGGACCGGGGGGATGCGGGATAGCACAGATACGCAGTATTTT. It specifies CASSLRTGGMRDSTDTQYF.

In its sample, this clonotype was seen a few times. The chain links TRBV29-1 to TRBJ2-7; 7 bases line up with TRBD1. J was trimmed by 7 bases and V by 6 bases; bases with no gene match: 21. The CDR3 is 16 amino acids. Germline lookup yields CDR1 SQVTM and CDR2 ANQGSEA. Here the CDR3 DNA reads TGCAGCGTCGACAGACAGGGCCGACAGGACTTGGGGGAGCAGTACTTC. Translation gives CSVDRQGRQDLGEQYF.

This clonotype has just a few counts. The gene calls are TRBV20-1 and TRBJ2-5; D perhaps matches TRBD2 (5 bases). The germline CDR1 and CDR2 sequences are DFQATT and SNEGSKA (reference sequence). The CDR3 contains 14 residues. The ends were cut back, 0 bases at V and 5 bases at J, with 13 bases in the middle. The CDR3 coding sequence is TGCAGTGCTAGAGATTGGAGAGGCGGGGAGACCCAGTACTTC. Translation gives CSARDWRGGETQYF.

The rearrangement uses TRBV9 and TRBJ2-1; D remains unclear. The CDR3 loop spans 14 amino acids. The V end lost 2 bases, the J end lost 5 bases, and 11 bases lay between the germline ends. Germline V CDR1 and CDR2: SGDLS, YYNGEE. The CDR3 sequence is CASSVNGLDNEQFF. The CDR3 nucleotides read TGTGCCAGCAGCGTGAACGGGCTTGACAATGAGCAGTTCTTC. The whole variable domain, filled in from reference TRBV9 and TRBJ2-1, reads DSGVTQTPKHLITATGQRVTLRCSPRSGDLSVYWYQQSLDQGLQFLIQYYNGEERAKGNILERFSAQQFPDLHSELNLSSLELGDSALYFCASSVNGLDNEQFFGPGTRLTVL.

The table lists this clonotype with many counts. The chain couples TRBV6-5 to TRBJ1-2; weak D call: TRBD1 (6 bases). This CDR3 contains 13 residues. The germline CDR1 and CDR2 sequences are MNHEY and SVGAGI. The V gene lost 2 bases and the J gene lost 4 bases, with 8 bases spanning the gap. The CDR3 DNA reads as TGTGCCAGCAGTTACCTGGACAGCTATGGCTACACCTTC. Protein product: CASSYLDSYGYTF.

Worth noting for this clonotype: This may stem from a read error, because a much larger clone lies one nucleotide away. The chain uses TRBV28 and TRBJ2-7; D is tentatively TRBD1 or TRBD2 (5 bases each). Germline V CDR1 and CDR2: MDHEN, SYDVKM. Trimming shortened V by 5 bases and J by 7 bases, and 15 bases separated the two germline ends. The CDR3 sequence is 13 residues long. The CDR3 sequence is CASSLGDPNEQYF. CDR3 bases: TGTGCCAGCAGTCTGGGGGACCCCAATGAGCAGTACTTC.

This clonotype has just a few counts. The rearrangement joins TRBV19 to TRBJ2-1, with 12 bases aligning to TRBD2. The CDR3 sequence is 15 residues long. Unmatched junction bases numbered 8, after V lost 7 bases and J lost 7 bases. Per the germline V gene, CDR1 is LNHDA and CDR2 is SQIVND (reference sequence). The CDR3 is CASTRLAGAGNEQFF. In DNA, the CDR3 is TGTGCCAGTACCAGACTAGCGGGAGCTGGAAATGAGCAGTTCTTC.

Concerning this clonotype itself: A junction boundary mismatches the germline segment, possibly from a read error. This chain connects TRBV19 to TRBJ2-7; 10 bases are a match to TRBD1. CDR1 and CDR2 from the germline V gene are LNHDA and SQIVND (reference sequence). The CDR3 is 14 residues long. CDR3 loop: CASSIGQGGYEQYF. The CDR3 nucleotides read TGTGCCAGTAGCATAGGACAGGGGGGATACGAGCAGTACTTC.

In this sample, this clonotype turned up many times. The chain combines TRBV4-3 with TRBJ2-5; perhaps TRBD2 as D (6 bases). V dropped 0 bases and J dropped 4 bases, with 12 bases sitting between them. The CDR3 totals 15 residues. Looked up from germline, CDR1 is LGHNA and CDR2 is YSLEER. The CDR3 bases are TGCGCCAGCAGCCAAGATTCAAGCGGGCCAGAGACCCAGTACTTC. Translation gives CASSQDSSGPETQYF.

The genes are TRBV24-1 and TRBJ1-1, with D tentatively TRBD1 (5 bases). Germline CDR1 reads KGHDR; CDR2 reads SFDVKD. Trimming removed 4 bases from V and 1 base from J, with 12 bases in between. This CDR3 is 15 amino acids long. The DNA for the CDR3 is TGTGCCACCAGTGACCCGGCCCAGGGGAACACTGAAGCTTTCTTT. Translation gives CATSDPAQGNTEAFF.

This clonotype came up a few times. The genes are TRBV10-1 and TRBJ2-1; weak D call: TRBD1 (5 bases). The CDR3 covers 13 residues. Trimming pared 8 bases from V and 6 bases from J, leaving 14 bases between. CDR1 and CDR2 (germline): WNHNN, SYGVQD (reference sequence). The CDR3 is CASSLRASNEQFF. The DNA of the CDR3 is TGCGCCAGCTCCCTCAGGGCCTCCAATGAGCAGTTCTTC.

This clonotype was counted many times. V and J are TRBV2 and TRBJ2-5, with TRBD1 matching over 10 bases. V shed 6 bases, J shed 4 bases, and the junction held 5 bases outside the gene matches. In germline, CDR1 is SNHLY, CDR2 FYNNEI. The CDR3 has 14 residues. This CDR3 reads CASRRQGAGETQYF. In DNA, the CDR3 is TGTGCCAGCAGAAGACAGGGGGCTGGAGAGACCCAGTACTTC.